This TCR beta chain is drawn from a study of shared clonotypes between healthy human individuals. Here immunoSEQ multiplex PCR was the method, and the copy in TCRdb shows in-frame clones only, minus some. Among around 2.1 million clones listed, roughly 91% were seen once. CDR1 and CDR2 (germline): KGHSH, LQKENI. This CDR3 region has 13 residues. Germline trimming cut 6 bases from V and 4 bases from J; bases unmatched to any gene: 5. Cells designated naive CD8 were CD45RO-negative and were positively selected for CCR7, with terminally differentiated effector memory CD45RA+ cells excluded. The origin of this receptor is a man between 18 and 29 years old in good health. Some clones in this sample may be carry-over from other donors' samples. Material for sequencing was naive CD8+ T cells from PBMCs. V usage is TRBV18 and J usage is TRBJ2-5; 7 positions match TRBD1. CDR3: CASSRTGGETQYF. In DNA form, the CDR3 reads TGTGCCAGCTCCCGGACAGGCGGAGAGACCCAGTACTTC.